This T cell receptor (beta chain) appears in the sequencing data of a study of CD8+CD57+ T cells in acquired aplastic anemia. Study details: Sorted cells (CD4+ and CD8+) yielded DNA amounts that averaged approximately 3.2 ug.

Comments on this clonotype: Its antigen is unidentified.

The CDR3 has 14 amino acids. CDR1 and CDR2 from the germline V gene are SEHNR and FQNEAQ (reference sequence). Profiling of TCR beta VDJ combinations and CDR3 sequences used genomic DNA as template. Using its own MiXCR run on the reads, TCRdb lists one record per CDR3 protein. The sample holds around 42,000 distinct CDR3 sequences, 60% to 80% seen once. Study findings and constraints: Researchers reported that CD8+ Simpson's diversity was not significantly different in patients versus controls. The number of CD8+ CDR3 sequences shared by patients and controls was approximately 31.

The sequenced patients had an expansion of CD8+CD57+ cells seen by flow cytometry. The sample taken for sequencing was sorted CD4+, CD8+, or CD8+CD57+ T cells (not recorded which) from PBMCs. The gene calls are TRBV7-9 and TRBJ2-5; TRBD1 matches at 9 bases. The last part of the DNA fits TRBJ2-7 better; the J call may be wrong. The origin of this receptor is a human donor with aplastic anemia. The CDR3 DNA is TGTGCCAGCAGCGCGGGACAGGGAATTAACGAGCAGTACTTC. Translating gives CASSAGQGINEQYF.